This entry describes one T cell receptor (beta chain). Its specificity is unknown. Repertoires were generated with immunoSEQ multiplex PCR, while TCRdb's copy carries only in-frame clones and drops some. The sample includes 14,000 or so clones, 81% seen only once; the top ten take around a quarter. No patient escaped relapse after autologous stem cell transplantation, and brentuximab vedotin exposure varied. Complete response, partial response or progressive disease constituted the best response categories observed. This sample is part of a study of PD-1 blockade in classical Hodgkin lymphoma. The study, taken as a whole, reports: Some patients started nivolumab under 1 year after ASCT, and they were excluded. Baseline TCR diversity was reportedly lower in newly diagnosed patients than healthy donors. Baseline diversity resembling that of newly diagnosed patients was seen in complete responders.

Trimming took 2 bases from V and 8 from J, leaving 15 bases between them. The CDR3 is made up of 14 amino acids. Germline loops: CDR1 SGHTA, CDR2 FQGTGA. The sample consisted of peripheral blood mononuclear cells (PBMCs), taken at baseline. The chain has TRBV7-3 and TRBJ1-2; no reliable D call. This clonotype originated in a human donor with classical Hodgkin lymphoma. CDR3 nucleotide sequence: TGTGCCAGCAGCTTAGGTACCGGTATAGGGGGCTACACCTTC. This encodes CASSLGTGIGGYTF.